Each of the 32 T cell receptor beta chains below was sequenced from the same sample in a study of T cell responses to AZD1222 COVID-19 vaccine. Here immunoSEQ multiplex PCR was the method, and the copy in TCRdb shows in-frame clones only, minus some. The sample includes roughly 150,000 clones, around 91% seen only once; the top ten take 6.9%. This specimen was peripheral blood, taken on day 0 of AZD1222 vaccination. Receptors were obtained from an adult in good health.

This clone was detected a few times. This chain joins TRBV10-3 and TRBJ2-1; D may be TRBD2 (5 bases). The CDR3 has 12 residues. The germline V gene has CDR1 ENHRY and CDR2 SYGVKD. Trimming shortened V by 3 bases and J by 9 bases, and 9 bases separated the two germline ends. The CDR3 reads CAISDFGLEQFF. CDR3 nucleotide sequence: TGTGCCATCAGTGACTTTGGACTTGAGCAGTTCTTC.

V usage is TRBV7-2 and J usage is TRBJ2-3; D uncertain. Germline CDR1 and CDR2: SGHTA and FQGNSA. The CDR3 has 11 amino acids. Trimming shortened V by 3 bases and J by 4 bases, and 2 bases separated the two germline ends. CDR3 amino acids: CASSFSDTQYF. CDR3 DNA: TGTGCCAGCAGCTTTTCAGATACGCAGTATTTT. Full variable domain (missing parts from reference TRBV7-2 and TRBJ2-3): GAGVSQSPSNKVTEKGKDVELRCDPISGHTALYWYRQSLGQGLEFLIYFQGNSAPDKSGLPSDRFSAERTGGSVSTLTIQRTQQEDSAVYLCASSFSDTQYFGPGTRLTVL.

V and J are TRBV20-1 and TRBJ1-5; D may be TRBD1 (5 bases). V was pared by 3 bases and J by 3 bases, with 15 bases between. This CDR3 comprises 15 residues. Germline lookup yields CDR1 DFQATT and CDR2 SNEGSKA (reference sequence). The CDR3 loop is CSASYHRTPNQPQHF. CDR3 coding DNA: TGCAGTGCTAGTTATCACAGGACCCCCAATCAGCCCCAGCATTTT.

V is TRBV9 and J is TRBJ2-6, with D perhaps TRBD1 or TRBD2 (5 bases each). V was trimmed by 0 bases and J by 3 bases, leaving 16 bases between them. Per germline, CDR1 SGDLS and CDR2 YYNGEE. This CDR3 is built from 18 residues. The CDR3 DNA is TGTGCCAGCAGCGTAGCTACTGGTGTGGGGGTTGGGGCCAACGTCCTGACTTTC. This encodes CASSVATGVGVGANVLTF.

The rearrangement uses TRBV25-1 and TRBJ1-2, with no clear D. V was pared by 5 bases and J by 5 bases, with 12 bases between. CDR1 and CDR2 (germline): MGHDK, SYGVNS. CDR3 length: 13 amino acids. For the CDR3, the DNA is TGTGCCAGCAGTCCGGGCGGGGATTATGGCTACACCTTC. Translated, it gives CASSPGGDYGYTF.

This clone was detected only once. The chain couples TRBV14 to TRBJ1-6; D is ambiguous. CDR1 is SGHDN, CDR2 FVKESK, per germline. This CDR3 has 13 amino acids. V lost 4 bases to trimming and J lost 6 bases, with 7 bases between them. The CDR3, as DNA: TGTGCCAGCAGCCCGCAACCTAATTCACCCCTCCACTTT. It translates to CASSPQPNSPLHF.

V usage is TRBV7-9 and J usage is TRBJ2-2, with D possibly matching TRBD1 (6 bases). Germline CDR1 SEHNR, CDR2 FQNEAQ (reference sequence). Trimming cost V 4 bases and J 2 bases, with 11 bases left between them. The CDR3 is made up of 15 amino acids. This CDR3 is CASSSGQYNTGELFF. CDR3 nucleotides: TGTGCCAGCAGCTCCGGACAGTACAACACCGGGGAGCTGTTTTTT.

The rearrangement joins TRBV2 to TRBJ2-5, with D unresolved. V was cut by 6 bases and J by 5 bases, with 10 bases left in between. Germline V lookup: CDR1 SNHLY, CDR2 FYNNEI. The CDR3 runs 12 residues. The CDR3 is CASRGETETQYF. The CDR3 DNA sequence: TGTGCCAGCAGAGGAGAAACGGAGACCCAGTACTTC. The whole variable domain, filled in from reference TRBV2 and TRBJ2-5, reads EPEVTQTPSHQVTQMGQEVILRCVPISNHLYFYWYRQILGQKVEFLVSFYNNEISEKSEIFDDQFSVERPDGSNFTLKIRSTKLEDSAMYFCASRGETETQYFGPGTRLLVL.

The chain couples TRBV18 to TRBJ2-7; D uncertain. The V gene lost 6 bases and the J gene lost 4 bases, with 7 bases spanning the gap. Germline CDR1 and CDR2: KGHSH and LQKENI. The CDR3 is made up of 11 amino acids. CDR3 sequence reads: CASSNEYEQYF. The CDR3 DNA is TGTGCCAGCTCTAACGAATACGAGCAGTACTTC.

This clone turned up a few times. The chain has TRBV7-2 and TRBJ2-7; D ambiguous. Germline CDR1 reads SGHTA; CDR2 reads FQGNSA. This CDR3 has 13 amino acids. V gave up 4 bases and J gave up 3 bases, with 10 bases separating them. For the CDR3, the DNA is TGTGCCAGCAGCTCCAATATGAACTACGAGCAGTACTTC. This sequence encodes CASSSNMNYEQYF.

This clone was detected a few times. The chain carries TRBV28 and TRBJ2-1, with D uncertain. The CDR3 runs 12 residues. Germline lookup yields CDR1 MDHEN and CDR2 SYDVKM. V dropped 5 bases and J dropped 7 bases, with 9 bases sitting between them. The CDR3 spells CASSTTENEQFF. CDR3 bases: TGTGCCAGCAGTACTACAGAGAATGAGCAGTTCTTC.

V is TRBV2 and J is TRBJ2-2; a possible D gene is TRBD1 (5 bases). Trimming pared 8 bases from V and 1 base from J, leaving 8 bases between. CDR1 and CDR2 from the germline V gene are SNHLY and FYNNEI. The CDR3 is made up of 13 amino acids. CDR3 sequence reads: CASGAGNTGELFF. The CDR3 DNA sequence: TGTGCCAGCGGGGCAGGGAACACCGGGGAGCTGTTTTTT.

The chain combines TRBV5-1 with TRBJ2-5; D not resolved. The length of the CDR3 is 13 residues. Between the trimmed V and J ends, which lost 0 bases and 5 bases, there was a span of 8 bases. In germline, CDR1 is SGHRS, CDR2 YFSETQ. The CDR3 region is CASSLAIGETQYF. In DNA, the CDR3 is TGCGCCAGCAGCTTGGCCATCGGGGAGACCCAGTACTTC.

This clone was counted a single time. The chain links TRBV19 to TRBJ1-5, with D tentatively TRBD1 (5 bases). Looked up from germline, CDR1 is LNHDA and CDR2 is SQIVND (reference sequence). The CDR3 loop spans 17 amino acids. V was clipped by 1 base and J by 0 bases, with 13 bases between them. CDR3: CASSIGAGRHSNQPQHF. The CDR3 nucleotides are TGTGCCAGTAGTATAGGGGCAGGGAGGCATAGCAATCAGCCCCAGCATTTT.

The gene calls are TRBV19 and TRBJ2-2, with TRBD1 matching 8 bases. Unmatched junction bases numbered 8, after V lost 5 bases and J lost 0 bases. The CDR3 runs 17 residues. The germline V gene encodes CDR1 LNHDA and CDR2 SQIVND (reference sequence). CDR3 DNA sequence: TGTGCCAGTAGTGACGGACAGGGACAGGCGAACACCGGGGAGCTGTTTTTT. Translation: CASSDGQGQANTGELFF.

This sequence joins TRBV5-4 and TRBJ2-7, with a tentative D call TRBD1 (5 bases). Germline V gene lookup returns CDR1 SGHNT and CDR2 YYREEE (reference sequence). The length of the CDR3 is 14 residues. Trimming left V 4 bases short and J 1 base short, with 12 bases between. The CDR3 reads CASSPLPGSYEQYF. The CDR3, as DNA: TGTGCCAGCAGCCCGCTACCAGGGTCCTACGAGCAGTACTTC. The whole variable domain, filled in from reference TRBV5-4 and TRBJ2-7, reads ETGVTQSPTHLIKTRGQQVTLRCSSQSGHNTVSWYQQALGQGPQFIFQYYREEENGRGNFPPRFSGLQFPNYSSELNVNALELDDSALYLCASSPLPGSYEQYFGPGTRLTVT.

The chain is built from TRBV14 and TRBJ2-2, with D possibly TRBD1 on 6 matching bases. V was trimmed by 4 bases and J by 5 bases, leaving 11 bases between them. The CDR3 length is 14 residues. Germline V gene lookup returns CDR1 SGHDN and CDR2 FVKESK. Here the CDR3 reads CASSLLGGTGELFF. As DNA, the CDR3 is TGTGCCAGCAGCCTCCTAGGGGGTACCGGGGAGCTGTTTTTT.

This rearrangement joins TRBV6-4 to TRBJ2-7; D remains ambiguous. The CDR3 sequence is 9 residues long. V was pared by 4 bases and J by 11 bases, with 6 bases between. Germline CDR1 and CDR2: MRHNA and SNTAGT. CDR3 region: CASSGSKYV. CDR3 sequence (DNA): TGTGCCAGCAGTGGGTCTAAGTACGTC.

The V and J genes are TRBV7-9 and TRBJ1-1; weak D call: TRBD1 (5 bases). This CDR3 region has 14 residues. CDR1 is SEHNR, CDR2 FQNEAQ, per germline (reference sequence). Between the trimmed V and J ends, which lost 5 bases and 5 bases, there was a span of 15 bases. CDR3 sequence (DNA): TGTGCCAGCAGCCTGACGCAGGGATTGACTGAAGCTTTCTTT. It encodes CASSLTQGLTEAFF.

This chain joins TRBV13 and TRBJ2-3; the D is unclear. Looked up from germline, CDR1 is PRHDT and CDR2 is FYEKMQ (reference sequence). The CDR3 is made up of 13 amino acids. Trimming removed 7 bases at V and 0 bases at J, with 8 bases between. The CDR3 nucleotides are TGTGCCAGCATGCACTCTAGCACAGATACGCAGTATTTT. Its protein is CASMHSSTDTQYF. The variable domain in full, with the rest retrieved from reference TRBV13 and TRBJ2-3, is AAGVIQSPRHLIKEKRETATLKCYPIPRHDTVYWYQQGPGQDPQFLISFYEKMQSDKGSIPDRFSAQQFSDYHSELNMSSLELGDSALYFCASMHSSTDTQYFGPGTRLTVL.

This clone was counted a single time. The chain has TRBV6-5 and TRBJ1-6; a weak D match, TRBD1 (6 bases). This CDR3 comprises 16 residues. CDR1 MNHEY and CDR2 SVGAGI come from the germline V gene. With 0 bases removed from V and 5 bases from J, the gap between germline ends came to 11 bases. The CDR3 DNA reads as TGTGCCAGCAGTTACTCCTCAGGGGACAATAATTCACCCCTCCACTTT. The encoded protein is CASSYSSGDNNSPLHF.

The chain recombines TRBV3-1 (or the pseudogene TRBV3-2) with TRBJ1-4; D is possibly TRBD1 (6 bases). Germline V gene sequence: CDR1 LGHDT, CDR2 YNNKEL (reference sequence). Trimming stripped 1 base from V and 6 bases from J, with 12 bases between. The CDR3 is made up of 15 amino acids. CDR3: CASSQGTGSYEKLFF. The DNA of the CDR3 is TGTGCCAGCAGCCAAGGTACAGGGTCGTATGAAAAACTGTTTTTT.

The CDR3 DNA is TGTGCCAGCAGGAGAGACACAGATACGCAGTATTTT. Translating gives CASRRDTDTQYF. The rearrangement links TRBV2 to TRBJ2-3, with D hard to call. There are 12 residues in the CDR3. Per the germline V gene, CDR1 is SNHLY and CDR2 is FYNNEI. Trimming pared 6 bases from V and 2 bases from J, leaving 6 bases between.

This clone was picked up one time. J is TRBJ2-2 and V is TRBV19; 7 bases line up with TRBD1. From germline, CDR1 is LNHDA and CDR2 SQIVND (reference sequence). The CDR3 runs to 16 residues. The CDR3 bases are TGTGCTCCTAAGAGGGCAGGGGGTATTTGCACCGGGGAGCTGTTTTTT. This sequence encodes CAPKRAGGICTGELFF.

V and J are TRBV19 and TRBJ2-3; 9 bases line up with TRBD1. This CDR3 spans 15 amino acids. Germline V CDR1 and CDR2: LNHDA, SQIVND (reference sequence). V trimming: 4 bases; J trimming: 2 bases; junction bases outside the gene matches: 4. CDR3 residues: CASSKGQGLTDTQYF. CDR3 nucleotides: TGTGCCAGTAGTAAGGGACAGGGACTCACAGATACGCAGTATTTT.

V and J are TRBV5-1 and TRBJ1-4; the match to TRBD1 covers 8 bases. CDR3 length: 15 amino acids. Germline CDR1 SGHRS, CDR2 YFSETQ. The V and J ends lost 0 bases and 5 bases, in that order; junction bases with no gene match: 3. The DNA of the CDR3 is TGCGCCAGCAGCTTGGAGACAGGGGTAAATGAAAAACTGTTTTTT. This translates into CASSLETGVNEKLFF.

V and J are TRBV4-1 and TRBJ1-5; D is ambiguous. CDR3 length: 13 amino acids. Germline lookup yields CDR1 MGHRA and CDR2 YSYEKL. V gave up 4 bases and J gave up 5 bases, with 9 bases separating them. The CDR3 reads CASSLKGYQPQHF. The CDR3 DNA follows: TGCGCCAGCAGCCTAAAAGGATATCAGCCCCAGCATTTT.

The chain uses TRBV29-1 and TRBJ2-3; D may be TRBD1 (6 bases). Per the germline V gene, CDR1 is SQVTM and CDR2 is ANQGSEA. The CDR3 consists of 13 residues. Trimming cost V 7 bases and J 1 base, with 12 bases left between them. The CDR3 sequence is CSGDRPRTDTQYF. The CDR3 region has the DNA TGCAGCGGAGACAGGCCACGCACAGATACGCAGTATTTT.

The genes are TRBV12-5 and TRBJ2-1; 10 bases are shared with TRBD2. The CDR3 runs to 17 residues. Germline V CDR1 and CDR2: LGHNT, FRNRAP. The trim removed 6 bases at V and 4 bases at J, leaving 12 bases unmatched. The CDR3 loop is CASGPNSGGQKYNEQFF. DNA for the CDR3: TGTGCTAGTGGCCCCAATAGCGGGGGGCAAAAGTACAATGAGCAGTTCTTC.

This clone was observed a single time. The chain combines TRBV7-2 with TRBJ1-3; D is unclear. The V end lost 4 bases, the J end lost 1 base, and 14 bases lay between the germline ends. Germline loops: CDR1 SGHTA, CDR2 FQGNSA. The CDR3 has 16 residues. The CDR3 nucleotides are TGTGCCAGCAGCTCGTACCAAGAGGGTTCTGGAAACACCATATATTTT. It yields the protein CASSSYQEGSGNTIYF.

J is TRBJ2-3 and V is TRBV9; 10 bases are a match to TRBD1. This CDR3 is 17 amino acids long. V was clipped by 0 bases and J by 0 bases; unmatched bases: 4. Germline lookup yields CDR1 SGDLS and CDR2 YYNGEE. In DNA, the CDR3 is TGTGCCAGCAGCGTAGGACAGGGGGCGACTAGCACAGATACGCAGTATTTT. The encoded protein is CASSVGQGATSTDTQYF.

The V gene is TRBV11-2, the J gene TRBJ2-6; D is uncertain. V lost 4 bases and J 4 bases, leaving 17 bases between the germline ends. The germline gives CDR1 SGHAT, CDR2 FQNNGV. The CDR3 loop spans 17 amino acids. CDR3 in DNA: TGTGCCAGCAGCTCCGAAACCTACATGGCCGGGGCCAACGTCCTGACTTTC. This encodes CASSSETYMAGANVLTF.